These T cell receptor beta chains were read from a single sample in a study of post-analysis software for immune sequencing data. TCRdb re-called the PCR reads with MiXCR, one entry per CDR3 protein. Of some 450,000 distinct CDR3 sequences listed, roughly 45% are singletons. Sequencing was done on a sample of blood. The receptor set was obtained from a girl aged 5-17 years with multiple sclerosis. CDR3s include the opening cysteine and the closing phenylalanine or tryptophan. The D gene is left open where the match is weak. Part of the rows lack a size; the others show once, few, many or a class for expanded clones.

V gene: TRBV20-1; J gene: TRBJ2-4; D gene: TRBD2; clone size: -; CDR3 protein: CSASGPDHLHMTGLGQDIQYF; CDR3 DNA: TGCAGTGCTAGCGGGCCCGACCATCTACATATGACGGGACTAGGGCAGGACATTCAGTACTTC
V gene: TRBV6-5; J gene: TRBJ1-2; D gene: TRBD1; clone size: -; CDR3 protein: CASSYDGQGEDTNYGYTF; CDR3 DNA: TGTGCCAGCAGTTACGACGGACAGGGGGAGGATACGAACTATGGCTACACCTTC
V gene: TRBV27; J gene: TRBJ2-1; D gene: TRBD2; clone size: once; CDR3 protein: CASSRRRGGLYNEQFF; CDR3 DNA: TGTGCCAGCAGTAGAAGGCGGGGGGGCCTTTACAATGAGCAGTTCTTC
V gene: TRBV12-3/TRBV12-4; J gene: TRBJ1-2; D gene: -; clone size: -; CDR3 protein: CASRGEGYACTF; CDR3 DNA: -
V gene: TRBV7-7; J gene: TRBJ2-5; D gene: -; clone size: many; CDR3 protein: CASSLGLEKETQYF; CDR3 DNA: TGTGCTAGCAGCTTAGGTCTTGAGAAAGAGACCCAGTACTTC
V gene: TRBV12-3/TRBV12-4; J gene: TRBJ2-1; D gene: TRBD2; clone size: -; CDR3 protein: CASRILAGSYNEQFF; CDR3 DNA: TGTGCCAGCAGGATCCTAGCGGGCTCCTACAATGAGCAGTTCTTC
V gene: TRBV11-1; J gene: TRBJ2-2; D gene: -; clone size: -; CDR3 protein: CASSRLSQGSGELFF; CDR3 DNA: TGTGCCAGCAGCAGGTTAAGCCAGGGATCCGGGGAGCTGTTTTTT
V gene: TRBV4-2; J gene: TRBJ1-5; D gene: -; clone size: -; CDR3 protein: CASSQDGQADQPQHF; CDR3 DNA: TGTGCCAGCAGCCAAGATGGGCAGGCCGATCAGCCCCAGCATTTT
V gene: TRBV6-5; J gene: TRBJ2-7; D gene: TRBD1; clone size: -; CDR3 protein: CASRLQGWGEQYF; CDR3 DNA: TGTGCCAGCCGACTACAGGGGTGGGGCGAGCAGTACTTC
V gene: TRBV3-1; J gene: TRBJ2-3; D gene: -; clone size: -; CDR3 protein: CASSQDQATGDTQYF; CDR3 DNA: TGTGCCAGCAGCCAAGATCAGGCGACCGGAGATACGCAGTATTTT
V gene: TRBV7-3; J gene: TRBJ2-6; D gene: -; clone size: -; CDR3 protein: CASSPRTGTGANVLTF; CDR3 DNA: TGTGCCAGCAGCCCCCGTACGGGTACCGGGGCCAACGTCCTGACTTTC
V gene: TRBV25-1; J gene: TRBJ1-4; D gene: -; clone size: -; CDR3 protein: CASSDQGTRGPTNEKLFF; CDR3 DNA: TGTGCCAGCAGTGATCAGGGGACCAGGGGCCCTACTAATGAAAAACTGTTTTTT
V gene: TRBV20-1; J gene: TRBJ2-1; D gene: TRBD2; clone size: few; CDR3 protein: CSARDLRASGRIYNEQFF; CDR3 DNA: TGCAGTGCTAGAGATCTTAGGGCTAGCGGGAGGATATACAATGAGCAGTTCTTC
V gene: TRBV6-2/TRBV6-3; J gene: TRBJ2-5; D gene: -; clone size: -; CDR3 protein: CATVLTGHLQETQYF; CDR3 DNA: TGTGCCACCGTTTTGACGGGACACCTCCAAGAGACCCAGTACTTC
V gene: TRBV20-1; J gene: TRBJ2-3; D gene: TRBD2; clone size: -; CDR3 protein: CSAPREGGDTQYF; CDR3 DNA: TGCAGTGCTCCTAGGGAGGGCGGAGATACGCAGTATTTT
V gene: TRBV7-9; J gene: TRBJ1-1; D gene: -; clone size: -; CDR3 protein: CASRLDTEAFF; CDR3 DNA: TGTGCCAGCAGGTTGGACACTGAAGCTTTCTTT
V gene: TRBV7-9; J gene: TRBJ2-1; D gene: TRBD2; clone size: -; CDR3 protein: CASKVGAGDREQFF; CDR3 DNA: TGTGCCAGCAAAGTGGGTGCGGGGGATCGGGAGCAGTTCTTC
V gene: TRBV6-1; J gene: TRBJ2-3; D gene: TRBD1; clone size: -; CDR3 protein: CASRDRGRSTDTQYF; CDR3 DNA: TGTGCCAGCAGGGACAGGGGCCGTAGCACAGATACGCAGTATTTT
V gene: TRBV20-1; J gene: TRBJ2-7; D gene: TRBD2; clone size: few; CDR3 protein: CSAQRGISYEQYF; CDR3 DNA: TGCAGTGCCCAGCGGGGTATCTCCTACGAGCAGTACTTC
V gene: TRBV5-1; J gene: TRBJ2-7; D gene: -; clone size: few; CDR3 protein: CASSSGATSYEQYF; CDR3 DNA: TGCGCCAGCAGCTCCGGGGCGACTAGTTACGAGCAGTACTTC
V gene: TRBV5-1; J gene: TRBJ2-3; D gene: -; clone size: -; CDR3 protein: CASSSSGGPVGGDTQYF; CDR3 DNA: TGCGCCAGCAGCTCCTCAGGGGGTCCTGTGGGAGGAGATACGCAGTATTTT
V gene: TRBV12-3/TRBV12-4; J gene: TRBJ2-4; D gene: -; clone size: few; CDR3 protein: CASSFNSPHQYF; CDR3 DNA: TGTGCCAGCAGTTTCAATAGCCCGCATCAGTACTTC
V gene: TRBV4-2; J gene: TRBJ1-2; D gene: -; clone size: -; CDR3 protein: CASSQDGGAILRLDYGYTF; CDR3 DNA: TGTGCCAGCAGCCAAGATGGGGGCGCGATACTTAGATTAGACTATGGCTACACCTTC
V gene: TRBV20-1; J gene: TRBJ2-5; D gene: TRBD2; clone size: few; CDR3 protein: CSAESASGRSKAETQYF; CDR3 DNA: TGCAGTGCGGAATCCGCAAGCGGGAGGTCAAAGGCAGAGACCCAGTACTTC
V gene: TRBV3-1; J gene: TRBJ2-7; D gene: TRBD2; clone size: -; CDR3 protein: CASSQEVAGGYEQYF; CDR3 DNA: TGTGCCAGCAGCCAAGAGGTAGCGGGAGGCTACGAGCAGTACTTC
V gene: TRBV20-1; J gene: TRBJ2-3; D gene: -; clone size: few; CDR3 protein: CSAEGQGRDTQYF; CDR3 DNA: TGCAGTGCTGAGGGGCAGGGAAGAGATACGCAGTATTTT
V gene: TRBV29-1; J gene: TRBJ2-1; D gene: TRBD2; clone size: -; CDR3 protein: CSVLGGLDHEQFF; CDR3 DNA: TGCAGCGTCCTCGGGGGACTAGACCATGAGCAGTTCTTC
V gene: TRBV5-1; J gene: TRBJ2-7; D gene: -; clone size: -; CDR3 protein: CASSFRRENYEQYF; CDR3 DNA: TGCGCCAGCAGCTTTAGACGGGAGAACTACGAGCAGTACTTC
V gene: TRBV7-3; J gene: TRBJ2-1; D gene: TRBD2; clone size: few; CDR3 protein: CASSLVAGVGNEQFF; CDR3 DNA: TGTGCCAGCAGCTTAGTAGCGGGAGTAGGGAATGAGCAGTTCTTC
V gene: TRBV12-3/TRBV12-4; J gene: TRBJ2-5; D gene: TRBD2; clone size: -; CDR3 protein: CASSASGRRETQYF; CDR3 DNA: TGTGCCAGCAGCGCTAGCGGGAGGCGAGAGACCCAGTACTTC
V gene: TRBV2; J gene: TRBJ1-5; D gene: -; clone size: -; CDR3 protein: CASSVGGTLRNQPQHF; CDR3 DNA: TGTGCCAGCAGTGTCGGGGGGACACTTCGCAATCAGCCCCAGCATTTT
V gene: TRBV12-3/TRBV12-4; J gene: TRBJ1-4; D gene: -; clone size: -; CDR3 protein: CASSLRLRAKLFF; CDR3 DNA: TGTGCCAGCAGTTTACGACTCAGGGCTAAACTGTTTTTT
V gene: TRBV20-1; J gene: TRBJ2-6; D gene: -; clone size: -; CDR3 protein: CSARDLGQSGANVLTF; CDR3 DNA: TGCAGTGCTAGAGATCTCGGGCAGTCTGGGGCCAACGTCCTGACTTTC
V gene: TRBV7-6; J gene: TRBJ2-5; D gene: TRBD2; clone size: once; CDR3 protein: CASSPRLALDNEQYF; CDR3 DNA: TGTGCCAGCAGCCCGAGACTAGCGCTAGACAATGAGCAGTACTTC
V gene: TRBV9; J gene: TRBJ2-2; D gene: -; clone size: -; CDR3 protein: CASSVRRTANTGELFF; CDR3 DNA: TGTGCCAGCAGCGTCCGTAGGACGGCCAACACCGGGGAGCTGTTTTTT
V gene: TRBV20-1; J gene: TRBJ2-3; D gene: TRBD2; clone size: -; CDR3 protein: CSARDPSTSGREEREDTQYF; CDR3 DNA: TGCAGTGCTAGAGATCCTTCGACTAGCGGGAGGGAAGAAAGGGAAGATACGCAGTATTTT
V gene: TRBV7-2; J gene: TRBJ2-7; D gene: -; clone size: few; CDR3 protein: CASSLGITYEQYF; CDR3 DNA: TGTGCCAGCAGCTTAGGAATAACCTACGAGCAGTACTTC
V gene: TRBV29-1; J gene: TRBJ2-3; D gene: TRBD1; clone size: -; CDR3 protein: CSVTGALSTDTQYF; CDR3 DNA: TGCAGCGTTACAGGGGCCCTCAGCACAGATACGCAGTATTTT